The rows below give T cell receptor beta chains drawn from one sample of a study of blood T cell repertoires in COVID-19. Produced via immunoSEQ multiplex PCR; TCRdb's table is partial and in-frame only. The sample has 300,000 to 350,000 clones, 85% to 90% seen once. Material for sequencing was PBMCs or T cells enriched from blood (not recorded which). Receptors originate from a woman younger than 45 who had been exposed to COVID-19. Both conserved end residues are part of each CDR3. Fields, in order: clone size, J gene, V gene, D gene, CDR3 length, CDR3 protein, CDR3 DNA. A D gene is named only where the DNA matches it firmly. Size is omitted from some rows. Given values are once, few, many or a class for expanded clones.

few | TRBJ2-1 | TRBV2 | . | 13 | CASSEQLYNEQFF | TGTGCCAGCAGTGAGCAGTTATACAATGAGCAGTTCTTC
. | TRBJ1-6 | TRBV27 | . | 14 | CASSFGGGNSPLHF | TGTGCCAGCAGTTTTGGGGGAGGTAATTCACCCCTCCACTTT
. | TRBJ2-5 | TRBV18 | . | 15 | CASSPPGAAEETQYF | TGTGCCAGCTCACCACCTGGAGCGGCGGAAGAGACCCAGTACTTC
. | TRBJ1-4 | TRBV12-3/TRBV12-4 | . | 12 | CASSPSNEKLFF | TGTGCCAGCAGCCCGAGTAATGAAAAACTGTTTTTT
. | TRBJ2-7 | TRBV7-6 | TRBD2 | 15 | CASSLAERESSEQYF | TGTGCCAGCAGCTTAGCTGAGCGGGAGTCCTCCGAGCAGTACTTC
. | TRBJ2-7 | TRBV27 | TRBD2 | 15 | CASSLGASGSLEQYF | TGTGCCAGCAGTTTAGGGGCTAGCGGTTCCTTGGAGCAGTACTTC
. | TRBJ1-2 | TRBV27 | . | 12 | CASSRGGYGYTF | TGTGCCAGCAGTCGGGGGGGCTATGGCTACACCTTC
. | TRBJ1-6 | TRBV7-6 | . | 13 | CASSLGSDSPLHF | TGTGCCAGCAGCTTAGGTAGCGATTCACCCCTCCACTTT
. | TRBJ2-2 | TRBV9 | TRBD2 | 13 | CASTGRETGELFF | TGTGCCAGCACAGGGCGGGAGACCGGGGAGCTGTTTTTT
. | TRBJ1-6 | TRBV7-9 | . | 15 | CASTLTGPGDSPLHF | TGTGCCAGCACCCTGACCGGGCCCGGGGATTCACCCCTCCACTTT
. | TRBJ2-3 | TRBV9 | TRBD2 | 16 | CASSVDLLAGTDTQYF | TGTGCCAGCAGCGTAGACCTACTAGCGGGGACAGATACGCAGTATTTT
. | TRBJ2-3 | TRBV28 | . | 11 | CASSQTDTQYF | TGTGCCAGCAGTCAGACAGATACGCAGTATTTT
. | TRBJ2-1 | TRBV7-3 | . | 15 | CASSRTQQGTNEQFF | TGTGCCAGCAGCCGAACACAACAGGGTACGAATGAGCAGTTCTTC
. | TRBJ2-1 | TRBV28 | . | 18 | CASSFGGRSSATGIEQFF | TGTGCCAGCAGTTTTGGGGGGAGGAGTAGCGCGACTGGTATTGAGCAGTTCTTC
. | TRBJ1-1 | TRBV10-3 | TRBD1 | 15 | CAITGTGEENTEAFF | TGTGCCATCACCGGGACAGGGGAGGAGAACACTGAAGCTTTCTTT
. | TRBJ1-1 | TRBV10-3 | . | 12 | CAISGGGTEAFF | TGTGCCATCAGTGGTGGCGGTACTGAAGCTTTCTTT
. | TRBJ1-2 | TRBV28 | . | 15 | CASVDSTTANYGYTF | TGTGCCAGCGTGGACAGTACAACAGCTAACTATGGCTACACCTTC
. | TRBJ2-2 | TRBV19 | TRBD1 | 18 | CASSIRLRGPRDTGELFF | TGTGCCAGTAGTATCCGCCTCAGGGGGCCAAGGGACACCGGGGAGCTGTTTTTT
once | TRBJ1-1 | TRBV11-3 | . | 15 | CASSGITGSNTEAFF | TGTGCCAGCAGCGGCATCACGGGTTCCAACACTGAAGCTTTCTTT
. | TRBJ1-2 | TRBV11-2 | TRBD1 | 13 | CASSWGQNYGYTF | TGTGCCAGCAGCTGGGGACAGAACTATGGCTACACCTTC
. | TRBJ2-3 | TRBV12-3/TRBV12-4 | . | 13 | CASSFEGTDTQYF | TGTGCCAGCAGTTTCGAGGGAACAGATACGCAGTATTTT
. | TRBJ1-1 | TRBV10-3 | . | 16 | CAIRGVGTGSDTEAFF | TGTGCCATCCGTGGGGTAGGAACAGGGTCTGACACTGAAGCTTTCTTT
. | TRBJ2-1 | TRBV7-9 | TRBD2 | 15 | CASSLGGSPYNEQFF | TGTGCCAGCAGCTTAGGCGGGAGTCCCTACAATGAGCAGTTCTTC
. | TRBJ1-2 | TRBV6-5 | . | 13 | CASSSWTADGYTF | TGTGCCAGCAGTTCCTGGACAGCAGATGGCTACACCTTC
many | TRBJ2-2 | TRBV24-1 | TRBD1 | 16 | CATSDPEQGDTGELFF | TGTGCCACCAGTGATCCCGAACAGGGGGACACCGGGGAGCTGTTTTTT
. | TRBJ2-5 | TRBV5-1 | TRBD2 | 13 | CASSLAGGETQYF | TGCGCCAGCAGCTTAGCGGGAGGGGAGACCCAGTACTTC
. | TRBJ2-7 | TRBV2 | . | 16 | CASSVFGGLSSYEQYF | TGTGCCAGCAGTGTCTTTGGCGGCCTAAGCTCCTACGAGCAGTACTTC
. | TRBJ2-7 | TRBV28 | TRBD2 | 14 | CASRDPGLAGMEYF | TGTGCCAGCAGGGACCCGGGACTAGCGGGAATGGAGTACTTC
. | TRBJ1-2 | TRBV28 | TRBD1 | 14 | CASSLQGANYGYTF | TGTGCCAGCAGTTTACAGGGGGCTAACTATGGCTACACCTTC
. | TRBJ2-5 | TRBV5-1 | . | 17 | CASSLTGTPVIQETQYF | TGCGCCAGCAGCTTGACCGGGACACCAGTCATCCAAGAGACCCAGTACTTC
. | TRBJ1-2 | TRBV27 | . | 12 | CASSPRGYGYTF | TGTGCCAGCAGTCCCCGGGGCTATGGCTACACCTTC
. | TRBJ1-2 | TRBV5-1 | TRBD1 | 13 | CASSATGDYGYTF | TGCGCCAGCAGCGCGACAGGGGACTATGGCTACACCTTC
once | TRBJ2-5 | TRBV24-1 | . | 14 | CATSVGGPEETQYF | TGTGCCACCAGTGTTGGCGGCCCGGAAGAGACCCAGTACTTC
. | TRBJ2-2 | TRBV5-1 | . | 15 | CASSLSAGNTGELFF | TGCGCCAGCAGCTTGTCGGCAGGGAACACCGGGGAGCTGTTTTTT
. | TRBJ1-1 | TRBV9 | . | 16 | CASSVGGRRMNTEAFF | TGTGCCAGCAGCGTAGGTGGGCGTAGAATGAACACTGAAGCTTTCTTT
. | TRBJ2-1 | TRBV7-6 | TRBD2 | 18 | CASSLGTSRTFSYNEQFF | TGTGCCAGCAGCTTAGGGACTAGCAGGACCTTCTCCTACAATGAGCAGTTCTTC